The clone carrying this T cell receptor beta chain appeared a single time. Antigen: not known. The data are from a study of cytomegalovirus exposure and HLA in healthy donors. On the study more broadly: The 120 or so validation repertoires matched the approximately 700 first-cohort repertoires in platform, a later analysis reported.

Study-wide findings and caveats: The tendency of first-cohort TCR clusters to co-occur in the 130 or so validation repertoires was identified by a subsequent analysis.

Produced via immunoSEQ multiplex PCR; TCRdb's table is partial and in-frame only. The sample shows around 120,000 clones, around 90% of them seen only once. The source is a young woman in good health and CMV-seronegative. Sequenced input: PBMCs.

The CDR3 bases are TGTGCCAGCAGCGTGGGAGGGGGAGACCAAGCTTTCTTT. This sequence encodes CASSVGGGDQAFF. The chain is built from TRBV9 and TRBJ1-1, with D tentatively TRBD1 (6 bases). The V end lost 2 bases, the J end lost 9 bases, and 14 bases lay between the germline ends. This CDR3 is built from 13 residues. The germline gives CDR1 SGDLS, CDR2 YYNGEE.